There are many counts of the clone carrying this T cell receptor (beta chain). The CDR3 runs to 17 residues. V lost 1 base, J lost 1 base, and 14 bases lay in between. The germline V gene encodes CDR1 LGHNA and CDR2 YSLEER. From the PCR reads, TCRdb called clonotypes with MiXCR, one entry per CDR3 protein. The sample shows 250,000 to 400,000 distinct CDR3 sequences, about a fifth of them seen only once. This specimen comes from a study of molecular identifiers for immune sequencing clone quantification. The TCR sequence derives from a human donor in good health. Some libraries in this study had Jurkat cell RNA spiked in. The chain employs TRBV4-3 and TRBJ2-4, with D possibly being TRBD1 (5 bases). The sample taken for sequencing was naive CD8+ T cells from blood, with Jurkat cell RNA spiked in. Specified subset: FACS-sorted CD8+CD4-CCR7+CD45RA+ naive T cells. DNA for the CDR3: TGCGCCAGCAGCCAAGCTAGAGACAGCGCGGCCAAAAACATTCAGTACTTC. This gives the protein CASSQARDSAAKNIQYF.